This TCR beta chain came from a study of blood T cell repertoires in COVID-19. Study-level background: The United States, Italy and Spain provided the acute and convalescent COVID-19 samples. PBMCs, B-cell-depleted T cells, or T cells provided the cDNA or gDNA that made up the material.

Per the study methods: The authors estimated nucleated cell counts from reference gene primer amplification. Produced via immunoSEQ multiplex PCR; TCRdb's table is partial and in-frame only. V and J calls and clone size come straight from that table; D and trimming were deduced from the DNA. Among approximately 160,000 clones, approximately 82% were seen once, and the ten largest hold roughly 13%. Germline assignment: CDR1 SQVTM and CDR2 ANQGSEA. After removal of 6 bases from V and 6 bases from J, the junction contained 4 bases not matched to a gene. The CDR3 runs to 12 residues. The sample holds one count of this clone.

Sequenced sample: peripheral blood. The receptor was isolated from a man between 65 and 85 years old who had recovered from COVID-19. The rearrangement uses TRBV29-1 and TRBJ1-4; 7 nucleotides agree with TRBD1. The CDR3 loop reads CSVTGSDEKLFF. The CDR3 coding sequence is TGCAGCGTGACAGGGTCGGATGAAAAACTGTTTTTT.